This TCR beta chain was identified during a study of cytomegalovirus exposure and HLA in healthy donors (dated by TCRdb to about 2017). Regarding the study in general: According to an earlier analysis of around 600 of the donors, about 179 million T cells yielded over 90 million unique TCR beta sequences and 276 Gb of sequence data. On average, around 200,000 unique TCR beta nucleotide sequences were sequenced per donor among a few hundred genotyped donors of the cohort, with roughly 19% of those sequences being non-productive. Besides the first cohort of under 700 subjects, a separate validation cohort made up of around 120 different subjects was used. Donor age, sex, ethnicity and CMV serostatus were compiled together with the repertoire data. In a later analysis, previously published TCR beta repertoires from some 640 donors were re-analyzed and high-resolution HLA genotyping was added so that TCR occurrence patterns could be studied. Every repertoire in the discovery cohort had been generated on one and the same sequencing platform. The study combined high-throughput TCR immunosequencing, statistical association of individual TCRs with disease status, and machine learning to predict cytomegalovirus infection status. Among the roughly 410 genotyped donors, more than 70% belonged to the genetic ancestry cluster associated with self-reported Caucasian donors. Both class I and class II loci were covered by HLA typing, at four-digit resolution. Several DR-DQ haplotypes were handled as single units for association and clustering because linkage in the cohort was strong. A later genetic analysis took genome-wide SNP genotypes for about three fifths of the roughly 670 donors and used that subset as a discovery cohort. The study aimed to test whether cataloging public T cell receptors could reveal signatures of past pathogen exposure. The later analysis used no new phenotypic data to find candidate immune exposures, relying instead on TCR beta sequences and their occurrence across donors. An early release covering just under 650 HLA-typed donors comprised 250 to 350 gigabases of sequencing data and approximately 80 million unique TCR sequences. The T cell repertoires of 666 subjects were profiled by immunosequencing and related to cytomegalovirus serostatus. Typing coverage varied by locus: about 620-640 donors for A, B, C, DRB1 and DQB1; 500 to 550 for DQA1; about 570 for DPA1; roughly 450 for DPB1. In an earlier analysis of around 540 of the donors, high-throughput TCR beta sequencing was used to judge whether each TCR beta V gene segment behaved as functional or pseudogenic.

The cohort consisted of fewer than 700 healthy bone marrow donors. Cohort members were all nominally healthy when sampled, although unrecorded immune exposures were likely present. The donor was CMV seronegative and was included in the group of several hundred seronegative cohort members. Each donor provided a peripheral blood sample, and peripheral blood mononuclear cells were used for TCR beta sequencing. Genomic DNA was extracted from the blood cell samples with the Qiagen DNeasy Blood Extraction Kit. Here is what the overall study found, with its caveats: The authors suggested that the approach could potentially be extended to other disease states and immunological phenotypes. In vitro tests confirmed that a few of the cytomegalovirus-associated TCR beta chains recognize cytomegalovirus antigens. In a later analysis, HLA-associated TCR beta chains showed more clonal expansion and lower generation probabilities than non-associated chains that were equally common. Seventeen rarely observed V segments, including chromosome 9 orphons, were excluded from the earlier analysis of about 610 of the donors because counts were too low. Across donors, most TCR sequences were observed very rarely, whereas some public TCRs were present in many individuals. In a later genetic analysis, fewer N-insertions in productive TCRs were reported among donors in an Asian-associated ancestry cluster than the 666-donor mean. In both the original and validation cohorts, the classifier was reported to diagnose cytomegalovirus status with high specificity and sensitivity. Most CMV-associated TCR beta chains appeared to be HLA-restricted in a later analysis, and the HLA associations seemed to be driven largely by CMV exposure. The study listed 164 TCR beta chains as associated with cytomegalovirus. Only TCR beta chains were sequenced in this cohort, and the absence of alpha or paired-chain data limited detectable features. The only immune exposure information available for the cohort was CMV serostatus. A cluster of highly shared sequence variants was judged likely to represent a technical artifact of the sequencing pipeline. Assigning TCR associations to individual alleles was difficult when HLA alleles, especially DR and DQ, strongly co-occurred. In a later analysis, TCR association rates were found to vary across HLA loci, with the most associated TCRs seen for DRB1 alleles and the fewest for HLA-C alleles. Linkage disequilibrium might explain the correlated functional status among segregating V segments, but an unknown experimental factor could not be excluded. Broadly in line with IMGT annotations, most TCR beta V segments showed up in productive rearrangements about 87% or about 30% of the time in an earlier analysis of under 700 of the donors. The presence/absence analyses assumed that sequencing depth was roughly uniform across donors, and that assumption may not be true. HLA typing was unavailable for some donors at each locus, so association tests used only the typed subset. A further reported finding was that TCR beta sequences accurately predicted the HLA-A and HLA-B alleles for most subjects in the first cohort. In a later analysis, several top co-occurrence clusters were reported to appear linked to parvovirus B19, influenza, CMV and Epstein-Barr virus. A later analysis associated about 18,000 TCR beta sequences with specific HLA alleles at a false discovery rate of 0.05. The 87-base-pair reads could not distinguish some IMGT-functional V segments, including TRBV6-2 and TRBV6-3, so those segments were excluded. V-gene and J-gene trimming of TCR beta chains was associated with a missense DCLRE1C variant in a later genetic analysis, and the association was replicated in an independent cohort.

CDR1 and CDR2 are read off the germline V gene (reference sequence) as MNHEY and SMNVEV. The V end gives up 7 bases and the J end 7 bases, leaving 7 bases in the junction not matched to a gene. There are 15 amino acids in the CDR3, from cysteine to phenylalanine inclusive. Solely the CDR3 DNA is kept, with 45 bases framed from the first base. Library generation was performed with the immunoSEQ multiplex PCR assay. For the multiplex PCR, a mixture combining 60 forward primers for TCR Vbeta segments and 13 reverse primers for TCR Jbeta segments was used. The CDR3 region of rearranged TCR beta genes was amplified from genomic DNA with a multiplex PCR assay. On the Illumina HiSeq System, the amplified TCR beta libraries were sequenced as 87-base-pair reads. The original pipeline was this. In a later analysis, tens of millions of unique TCR beta chains were counted across the 500 to 850 repertoires, and approximately 11 million of these chains were shared by at least two donors. Raw reads were error-corrected and collapsed into unique sequences by a nearest-neighbor algorithm in which closely related sequences were merged to remove PCR and sequencing errors. CDR3 sequences were aligned to IMGT reference sequences to assign V, D and J gene segments. For a sequence to be retained, at least a six-nucleotide match to both a V gene segment and a J gene segment was required. A rearrangement counted as productive if the CDR3 had no stop codons and remained in frame with V and J, and every other rearrangement counted as non-productive. CDR3 was defined by IMGT convention, running from the second conserved V-encoded cysteine to the conserved J-encoded phenylalanine. In an earlier analysis of more than 550 of the donors, sequences lacking an unambiguous match to a single V gene segment were excluded. An earlier analysis of about 600 of the donors called V segments functional above 56.7% productive rearrangements and segregating when the between-donor standard deviation exceeded 5%. A statistical classification framework was developed to diagnose cytomegalovirus status using the catalog of TCR beta chain sequences. In a later analysis, V and J genes were assigned by comparing TCR nucleotide sequences against IMGT/GENE-DB human TR gene sequences. A later analysis assigned CDR3 sequences and most-parsimonious VDJ recombination scenarios with the TCRdist pipeline. In a later analysis, each TCR beta chain was defined by its CDR3 amino acid sequence together with its V-gene family, and reads without a unique V-gene family were excluded. To address suspected cross-contamination and a sequencing artifact, a later analysis removed around 600 highly shared, low-generation-probability nucleotide sequences. For each public chain, a later analysis derived a clonal expansion index from normalized ranks of inferred template counts within each repertoire. In a later analysis, generation probabilities were computed using a VDJ recombination model fitted to out-of-frame rearrangements, and the results were checked against IGoR. Hypergeometric tests were used in a later analysis to score TCR-TCR, TCR-HLA and TCR-CMV co-occurrence, with a repertoire-size bias correction applied to the TCR pairs. In a later analysis, false discovery rates were estimated by permuting HLA or CMV assignments 20 times. In a later analysis, co-occurring TCRs were grouped with DBSCAN, and TCRdist sequence similarity was added when clustering was performed within HLA-allele-positive subsets. Co-occurrence clustering excluded repertoires with fewer than 30,000 or more than 120,000 public chains, plus five with anomalous nucleotide sharing. TCRdb provides this immuneACCESS table in a form limited to in-frame rearrangements. Some clones are lacking; in checked studies, under half of them reflect an unresolved V gene, and why the rest are absent is not known. D and trimming come from the DNA, and the V and J calls and clone size come from that table. Counted in this sample were roughly 200,000 clones; about 88% of them appeared once. Jointly, the top ten make up roughly 0.33% of the sample.

As to this clone: Its binding antigen is unknown. No much larger clonotype is one base removed from it; base qualities were not supplied.

The sample consisted of PBMCs. The receptor comes from a woman in her thirties in good health and CMV-seronegative. The chain couples TRBV27 to TRBJ2-1, and TRBD2 aligns with 13 junction nucleotides. The CDR3 sequence is CASTPLAGGMNEQFF. The bases read TGTGCCAGCACCCCACTAGCGGGGGGGATGAATGAGCAGTTCTTC.